The clone carrying this TCR beta chain occurred a few times. What was amplified from RNA transcripts were TCR beta CDR3 regions. Primed by the HTBI set, a first-round RT-PCR was run on the TCR CDR3. TCRdb fed the multiplex PCR reads into MiXCR, producing one record per CDR3 protein. The repertoire holds approximately 610,000 distinct CDR3 sequences, with approximately 15% as singletons. The junction had 9 bases not matched to a gene; V was cut back by 1 base and J by 0 bases. From germline, CDR1 is DFQATT and CDR2 SNEGSKA (reference sequence). The CDR3 loop spans 16 amino acids. The record originates from a study of T cells in Graves' hyperthyroidism and ophthalmopathy.

The receptor's source is a woman under 30 with Graves' hyperthyroidism. The sample taken for sequencing was blood. The chain uses TRBV20-1 and TRBJ2-7; TRBD2 matches 7 bases. This CDR3 is CSARGIWGRGSYEQYF. The CDR3 region has the DNA TGCAGTGCTAGAGGTATTTGGGGGAGGGGCTCCTACGAGCAGTACTTC.